What follows describes a single T cell receptor (beta chain). Its antigen is currently unknown. These data are taken from a study of cytomegalovirus exposure and HLA in healthy donors. PCR used 60 Vbeta primers and 13 Jbeta primers. The data were produced by immunoSEQ multiplex PCR, yet TCRdb's version contains in-frame clones alone and is incomplete. The profile shows about 120,000 clones, around 80% of them singletons. Study observations and caveats: Analyses of presence/absence relied on an assumption of roughly uniform sequencing depth across donors.

The length of the CDR3 is 13 residues. From germline, CDR1 is SNHLY and CDR2 FYNNEI. Between the trimmed V and J ends, which lost 2 bases and 3 bases, there was a span of 7 bases. This sequence joins TRBV2 and TRBJ1-2; D ambiguous. The sequence derives from a woman in her late teens or twenties in good health and CMV-seronegative. The sequenced sample consisted of PBMCs. The CDR3 reads CASSESPHYGYTF. CDR3 coding DNA: TGTGCCAGCAGTGAATCTCCTCACTATGGCTACACCTTC. The full variable domain, completed using reference TRBV2 and TRBJ1-2, is EPEVTQTPSHQVTQMGQEVILRCVPISNHLYFYWYRQILGQKVEFLVSFYNNEISEKSEIFDDQFSVERPDGSNFTLKIRSTKLEDSAMYFCASSESPHYGYTFGSGTRLTVV.